A single sample is the source of the 17 T cell receptor beta chains below, sequenced in a study of cytomegalovirus exposure and HLA in healthy donors. PCR employed 60 Vbeta and 13 Jbeta primers. Assay: immunoSEQ multiplex PCR; the TCRdb copy retains only in-frame clones and omits some. This table holds about 110,000 clones, about 64% found once. Sequencing was done on a sample of PBMCs. These receptors were obtained from a female donor in good health and CMV-seronegative.

This sequence joins TRBV15 and TRBJ1-1; weak D call: TRBD1 (6 bases). Trimming cost V 5 bases and J 4 bases, with 14 bases left between them. Germline CDR1 is LNHNV and CDR2 is YYDKDF (reference sequence). The CDR3 contains 14 residues. CDR3 DNA sequence: TGTGCCACCAGCCTTGGACAGATTCCCACTGAAGCTTTCTTT. Its translation is CATSLGQIPTEAFF.

V gene TRBV30 combines with J gene TRBJ1-4; D gene unclear. V was pared by 2 bases and J by 7 bases, with 17 bases between. CDR1 is GTSNPN, CDR2 SVGIG, per germline (reference sequence). The CDR3 covers 15 residues. Written as DNA, the CDR3 is TGTGCCTGGAGTACCCCGTGGGGTGAGGGTGAAAAACTGTTTTTT. This translates into CAWSTPWGEGEKLFF.

The rearrangement joins TRBV29-1 to TRBJ2-1; 10 bases map to TRBD2. Germline CDR1 and CDR2: SQVTM and ANQGSEA. V lost 7 bases, J lost 7 bases, and 10 bases stayed unmatched. This CDR3 is 14 amino acids long. The chain's CDR3 is CSALSSGSENEQFF. The CDR3 DNA sequence: TGCAGCGCCCTCTCTAGCGGGAGTGAAAATGAGCAGTTCTTC.

The chain has TRBV2 and TRBJ2-2; D is undetermined. Germline V gene lookup returns CDR1 SNHLY and CDR2 FYNNEI. The V gene lost 3 bases and the J gene lost 3 bases, with 11 bases spanning the gap. This CDR3 comprises 15 residues. The CDR3 DNA reads as TGTGCCAGCAGTGAGCGAACTACCTACACCGGGGAGCTGTTTTTT. It encodes CASSERTTYTGELFF.

The chain has TRBV11-2 and TRBJ2-1; maybe TRBD1 (6 bases). V shed 5 bases and J shed 12 bases, with 23 bases lying between them. The CDR3 runs 15 residues. The germline gives CDR1 SGHAT, CDR2 FQNNGV. CDR3 nucleotide sequence: TGTGCCAGCAGCCCGTTAAAGGGACATTATGGTAGGCAGTTCTTC. Protein: CASSPLKGHYGRQFF.

Here the CDR3 DNA reads TGTGCCAGCAGCCCCCGGACAGGGGCCCACTCTGGAAACACCATATATTTT. Translating it yields CASSPRTGAHSGNTIYF. The chain has TRBV5-4 and TRBJ1-3, with 9 bases matching TRBD1. Losses at the gene ends were 4 bases for V and 0 bases for J; bases not matched to a gene: 8. CDR3 length equals 17 residues. CDR1 and CDR2 from the germline V gene are SGHNT and YYREEE (reference sequence).

J is TRBJ1-5 and V is TRBV30; weak D call: TRBD1 (6 bases). The CDR3 runs 15 residues. Germline V gene sequence: CDR1 GTSNPN, CDR2 SVGIG (reference sequence). The ends were cut back, 2 bases at V and 5 bases at J, with 16 bases in the middle. This chain's CDR3 is CAWSKSTGSYQPQHF. CDR3 bases: TGTGCCTGGAGTAAATCCACAGGGAGTTATCAGCCCCAGCATTTT.

The V gene is TRBV5-8, the J gene TRBJ1-5; perhaps TRBD1 as D (6 bases). Per the germline V gene, CDR1 is SGHTS and CDR2 is YDEGEE. V was trimmed by 2 bases and J by 9 bases, leaving 21 bases between them. The CDR3 has 16 residues. Here the CDR3 DNA reads TGTGCCAGCAGCTTCACCCCGAAGGGAAGGGGGATGCCCCAGCATTTT. It is translated as CASSFTPKGRGMPQHF.

This sequence joins TRBV29-1 and TRBJ1-2; D uncertain. The V gene lost 4 bases and the J gene lost 6 bases, with 9 bases spanning the gap. Germline CDR1 and CDR2: SQVTM and ANQGSEA. The CDR3 length is 11 residues. The CDR3 is CSVGGGNGYTF. The CDR3 coding sequence is TGCAGCGTTGGGGGAGGGAATGGCTACACCTTC.

V is TRBV7-3 and J is TRBJ2-1; 9 nucleotides align to TRBD2. The germline V gene has CDR1 SGHTA and CDR2 FQGTGA. The CDR3 has 15 amino acids. The J segment lost 8 bases and the V segment lost 2 bases, leaving 7 bases of the junction unmatched. As DNA, the CDR3 is TGTGCCAGCAGCTTAGTAGCGGGAGATAGGGATGAGCAGTTCTTC. Translation gives CASSLVAGDRDEQFF.

This CDR3 reads CASSLEFPGLAGTTGELFF. The CDR3, as DNA: TGCGCCAGCAGCTTGGAGTTCCCGGGACTAGCGGGAACCACCGGGGAGCTGTTTTTT. The J gene is TRBJ2-2, the V gene TRBV5-1; 13 bases line up with TRBD2. With 0 bases clipped from V and 4 bases from J, the junction kept 9 bases outside the gene matches. Germline lookup yields CDR1 SGHRS and CDR2 YFSETQ. The CDR3 is made up of 19 amino acids.

A few counts support this clone. This sequence joins TRBV6-1 and TRBJ1-1, with D possibly matching TRBD1 (6 bases). The CDR3 is 14 amino acids. Germline lookup yields CDR1 MNHNS and CDR2 SASEGT. Trimming took off 4 bases at V and 0 bases at J, with 9 bases between the two ends. CDR3 region: CASSVNRVNTEAFF. Written as DNA, the CDR3 is TGTGCCAGCAGTGTAAACAGGGTGAACACTGAAGCTTTCTTT.

This clone was detected a few times. This rearrangement joins TRBV30 to TRBJ2-5, with D maybe TRBD1 (6 bases). This CDR3 is 12 amino acids long. The V and J ends lost 4 bases and 5 bases respectively, with 11 bases between them. Germline V lookup: CDR1 GTSNPN, CDR2 SVGIG (reference sequence). This chain's CDR3 is CAWNRVGETQYF. CDR3 in DNA: TGTGCCTGGAACAGGGTTGGGGAGACCCAGTACTTC.

A word on this clone: The identical CDR3 is also encoded by other nucleotide sequences in the sample. This chain joins TRBV28 and TRBJ2-2; D uncertain. Trimming cost V 3 bases and J 4 bases, with 3 bases left between them. From germline, CDR1 is MDHEN and CDR2 SYDVKM. There are 12 residues in the CDR3. For the CDR3, the DNA is TGTGCCAGCAGTTTCTCCACCGGGGAGCTGTTTTTT. It specifies CASSFSTGELFF. Full variable domain (remainder filled in from reference TRBV28 and TRBJ2-2): DVKVTQSSRYLVKRTGEKVFLECVQDMDHENMFWYRQDPGLGLRLIYFSYDVKMKEKGDIPEGYSVSREKKERFSLILESASTNQTSMYLCASSFSTGELFFGEGSRLTVL.

The rearrangement uses TRBV27 and TRBJ2-7, with 10 bases fitting TRBD2. The ends lost 4 bases at V and 5 bases at J; junction bases unmatched: 8. CDR1 is MNHEY and CDR2 is SMNVEV in the germline V gene (reference sequence). This CDR3 has 15 amino acids. The CDR3: CASSSGTSARHEQYF. In DNA form, the CDR3 reads TGTGCCAGCAGTTCCGGGACTAGCGCACGTCACGAGCAGTACTTC.

The genes are TRBV27 and TRBJ1-2; TRBD1 matches 8 bases. The CDR3 runs 15 residues. Germline CDR1 reads MNHEY; CDR2 reads SMNVEV (reference sequence). With 5 bases clipped from V and 8 bases from J, the junction kept 13 bases outside the gene matches. CDR3: CASSRAGGLYKGYTF. The CDR3 nucleotides read TGTGCCAGCAGTAGGGCAGGGGGCCTCTATAAGGGCTACACCTTC.

V gene TRBV7-8 combines with J gene TRBJ2-5, with TRBD2 matching over 10 bases. The junction had 8 bases not matched to a gene; V was cut back by 5 bases and J by 5 bases. From germline, CDR1 is SGHVS and CDR2 FQNEAQ. The length of the CDR3 is 15 residues. The chain's CDR3 is CASSPLSGRRETQYF. The CDR3 region has the DNA TGTGCCAGCAGCCCCCTTAGCGGGAGGCGGGAGACCCAGTACTTC.